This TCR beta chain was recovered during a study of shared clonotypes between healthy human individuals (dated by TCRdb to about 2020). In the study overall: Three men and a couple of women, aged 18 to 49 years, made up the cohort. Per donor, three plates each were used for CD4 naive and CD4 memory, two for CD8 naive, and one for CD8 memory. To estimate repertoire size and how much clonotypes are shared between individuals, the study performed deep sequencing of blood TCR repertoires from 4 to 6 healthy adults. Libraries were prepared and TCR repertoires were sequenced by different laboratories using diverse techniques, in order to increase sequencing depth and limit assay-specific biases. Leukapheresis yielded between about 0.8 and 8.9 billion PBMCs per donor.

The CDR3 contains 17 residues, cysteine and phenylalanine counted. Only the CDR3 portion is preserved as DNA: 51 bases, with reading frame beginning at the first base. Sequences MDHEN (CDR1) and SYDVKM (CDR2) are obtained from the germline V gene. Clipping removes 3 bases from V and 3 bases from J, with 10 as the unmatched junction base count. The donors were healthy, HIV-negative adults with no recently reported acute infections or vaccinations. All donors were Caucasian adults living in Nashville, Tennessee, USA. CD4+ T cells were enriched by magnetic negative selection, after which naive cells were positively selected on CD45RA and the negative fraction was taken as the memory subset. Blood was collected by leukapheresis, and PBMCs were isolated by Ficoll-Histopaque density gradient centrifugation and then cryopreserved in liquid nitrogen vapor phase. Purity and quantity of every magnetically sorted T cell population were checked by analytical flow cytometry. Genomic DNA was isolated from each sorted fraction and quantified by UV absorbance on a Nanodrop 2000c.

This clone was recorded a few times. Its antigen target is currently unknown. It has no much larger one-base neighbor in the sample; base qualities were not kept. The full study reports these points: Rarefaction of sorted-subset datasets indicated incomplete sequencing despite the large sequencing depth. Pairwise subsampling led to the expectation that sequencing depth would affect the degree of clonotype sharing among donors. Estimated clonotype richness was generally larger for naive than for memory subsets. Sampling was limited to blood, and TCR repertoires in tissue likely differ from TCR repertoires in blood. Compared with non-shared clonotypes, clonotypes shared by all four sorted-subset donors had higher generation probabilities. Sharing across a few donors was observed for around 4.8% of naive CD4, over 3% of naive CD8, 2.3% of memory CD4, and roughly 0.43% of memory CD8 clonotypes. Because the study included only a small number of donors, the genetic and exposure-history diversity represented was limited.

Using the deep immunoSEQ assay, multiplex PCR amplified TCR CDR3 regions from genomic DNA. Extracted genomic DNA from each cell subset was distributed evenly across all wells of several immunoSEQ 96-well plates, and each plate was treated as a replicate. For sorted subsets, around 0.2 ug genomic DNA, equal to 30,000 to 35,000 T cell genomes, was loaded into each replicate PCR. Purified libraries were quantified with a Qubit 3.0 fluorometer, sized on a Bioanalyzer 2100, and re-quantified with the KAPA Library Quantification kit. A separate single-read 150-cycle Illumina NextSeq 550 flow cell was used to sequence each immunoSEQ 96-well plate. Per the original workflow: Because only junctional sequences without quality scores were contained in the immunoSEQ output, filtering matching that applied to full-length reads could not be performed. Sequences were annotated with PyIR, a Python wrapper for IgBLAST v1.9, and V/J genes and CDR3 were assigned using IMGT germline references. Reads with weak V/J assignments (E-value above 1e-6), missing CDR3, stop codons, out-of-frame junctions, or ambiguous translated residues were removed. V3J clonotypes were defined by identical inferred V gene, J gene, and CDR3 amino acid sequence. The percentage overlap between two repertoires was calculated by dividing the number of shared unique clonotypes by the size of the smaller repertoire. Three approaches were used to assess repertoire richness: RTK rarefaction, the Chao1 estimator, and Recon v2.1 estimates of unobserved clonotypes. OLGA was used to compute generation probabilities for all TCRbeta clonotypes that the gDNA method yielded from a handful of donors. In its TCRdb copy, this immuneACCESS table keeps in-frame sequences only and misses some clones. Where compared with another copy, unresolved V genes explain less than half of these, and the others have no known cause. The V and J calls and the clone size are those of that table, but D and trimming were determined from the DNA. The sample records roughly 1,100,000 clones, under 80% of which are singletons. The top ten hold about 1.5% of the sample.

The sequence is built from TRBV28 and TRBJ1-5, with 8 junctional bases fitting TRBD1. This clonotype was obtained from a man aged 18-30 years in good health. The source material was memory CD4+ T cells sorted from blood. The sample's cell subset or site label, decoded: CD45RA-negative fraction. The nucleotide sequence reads TGTGCCAGCAGTTTCATGGACCCAGGGGGCTCCAATCAGCCCCAGCATTTT. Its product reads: CASSFMDPGGSNQPQHF.